Below are 9 T cell receptor beta chains sequenced from a single sample in a study of a mutant IDH1 vaccine in newly diagnosed glioma. Time point described: week 35, safety follow-up. Topical imiquimod was applied with each vaccine dose, which held 300 ug of mutant IDH1 20-mer peptide. The table came from immunoSEQ multiplex PCR; TCRdb's copy has only in-frame clones and leaves some out. The sample includes about 69,000 clones, more than 75% of them seen just once. These TCRs are of unknown antigen specificity. The sequencing used PBMCs, collected from a glioma patient whose treatment included an IDH1 peptide vaccine. The receptors come from a man aged 25-45 years with glioma.

This clone is a singleton in its sample. The chain couples TRBV6-1 to TRBJ1-3, with D unresolved. Germline values: CDR1 MNHNS, CDR2 SASEGT. V was shortened by 6 bases and J by 0 bases, with 9 bases between the two germline ends. CDR3 length: 14 residues. The CDR3 DNA follows: TGTGCCAGCAGGGAGACAAACTCTGGAAACACCATATATTTT. Its translation: CASRETNSGNTIYF.

The chain carries TRBV5-5 and TRBJ2-7, with TRBD1 identical over 9 bases. After removal of 4 bases from V and 5 bases from J, the junction contained 10 bases not matched to a gene. CDR3 size: 15 residues. CDR1 and CDR2 (germline): SGHKS, YYEKEE (reference sequence). The CDR3 protein is CASSLPDRGINEQYF. Here the CDR3 DNA reads TGTGCCAGCAGCCTACCTGACAGGGGGATTAACGAGCAGTACTTC. Full variable domain (rest looked up from reference TRBV5-5 and TRBJ2-7): DAGVTQSPTHLIKTRGQQVTLRCSPISGHKSVSWYQQVLGQGPQFIFQYYEKEERGRGNFPDRFSARQFPNYSSELNVNALLLGDSALYLCASSLPDRGINEQYFGPGTRLTVT.

The gene calls are TRBV27 and TRBJ2-3; TRBD2 might be the D (5 bases). In germline, CDR1 is MNHEY, CDR2 SMNVEV (reference sequence). CDR3 length: 14 residues. V lost 5 bases to trimming and J lost 4 bases, with 13 bases between them. The CDR3 spells CASSRPGWSDTQYF. CDR3 nucleotide sequence: TGTGCCAGCAGTCGTCCGGGGTGGTCAGATACGCAGTATTTT.

The chain employs TRBV7-3 and TRBJ2-6, with unresolved D. V shed 5 bases and J shed 0 bases, with 5 bases lying between them. The CDR3 has 14 residues. From germline, CDR1 is SGHTA and CDR2 FQGTGA. CDR3 in amino acids: CASSLDSGANVLTF. The CDR3 region has the DNA TGTGCCAGCAGCCTAGACTCTGGGGCCAACGTCCTGACTTTC.

This chain links TRBV7-3 with TRBJ1-1, with D unresolved. Trimming left V 5 bases short and J 4 bases short, with 11 bases between. The germline CDR1 and CDR2 sequences are SGHTA and FQGTGA. The CDR3 has 13 residues. CDR3 coding DNA: TGTGCCAGCAGCCTCAGAATGGGCACTGAAGCTTTCTTT. It is translated as CASSLRMGTEAFF.

The chain recombines TRBV4-2 with TRBJ2-1; 9 nucleotides align to TRBD1. CDR1 and CDR2 (germline): LGHNA, YNFKEQ. The CDR3 loop spans 16 amino acids. The junction had 3 bases not matched to a gene; V was cut back by 0 bases and J by 3 bases. The CDR3 here is CASSQDVGQGYNEQFF. In DNA, the CDR3 is TGTGCCAGCAGCCAAGACGTGGGACAGGGCTACAATGAGCAGTTCTTC.

The gene calls are TRBV7-9 and TRBJ2-3; D might be TRBD2 (6 bases). Germline CDR1 reads SEHNR; CDR2 reads FQNEAQ (reference sequence). The CDR3 length is 12 residues. V lost 5 bases and J 8 bases, leaving 11 bases between the germline ends. The CDR3 region is CASSPGETTQYF. DNA of the CDR3: TGTGCCAGCAGCCCGGGAGAGACTACGCAGTATTTT.

In this sample, this clone turned up a few times. V gene TRBV28 combines with J gene TRBJ2-2, with D possibly being TRBD2 (5 bases). V was clipped by 7 bases and J by 3 bases, with 12 bases between them. Per the germline V gene, CDR1 is MDHEN and CDR2 is SYDVKM. This CDR3 region has 14 residues. CDR3 bases: TGTGCCAGCACGTTACTAGGTGACACCGGGGAGCTGTTTTTT. It is translated as CASTLLGDTGELFF.

The chain carries TRBV5-1 and TRBJ1-1; TRBD1 aligns across 11 bases. This CDR3 comprises 13 residues. Germline CDR1 and CDR2: SGHRS and YFSETQ. V dropped 4 bases and J dropped 6; count of bases not matched to a gene: 2. CDR3 sequence reads: CASSMGQGAEAFF. Written as DNA, the CDR3 is TGCGCCAGCAGCATGGGACAGGGGGCTGAAGCTTTCTTT.